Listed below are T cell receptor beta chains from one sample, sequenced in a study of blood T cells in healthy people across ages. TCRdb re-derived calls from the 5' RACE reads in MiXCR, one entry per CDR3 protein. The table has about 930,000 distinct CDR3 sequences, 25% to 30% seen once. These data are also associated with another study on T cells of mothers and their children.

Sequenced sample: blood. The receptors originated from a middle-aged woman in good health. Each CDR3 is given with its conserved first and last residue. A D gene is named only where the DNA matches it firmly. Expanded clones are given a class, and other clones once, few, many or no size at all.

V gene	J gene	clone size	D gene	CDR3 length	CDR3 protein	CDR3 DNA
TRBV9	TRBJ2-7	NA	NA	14	CASSVGSQSYEQYF	TGTGCCAGCAGCGTAGGGTCTCAATCCTACGAGCAGTACTTC
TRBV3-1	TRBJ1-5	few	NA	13	CASSRTDNQPQHF	TGTGCCAGCAGTCGGACAGACAATCAGCCCCAGCATTTT
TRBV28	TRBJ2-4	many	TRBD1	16	CASSFSPRTGKNIQYF	TGTGCCAGCAGTTTCTCTCCACGGACAGGGAAAAACATTCAGTACTTC
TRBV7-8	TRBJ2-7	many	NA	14	CASSPQRGSNEQYF	TGTGCCAGCAGCCCCCAGAGAGGGTCCAACGAGCAGTACTTC
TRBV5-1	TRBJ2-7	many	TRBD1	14	CASSATGGSLEQYF	TGCGCCAGCAGCGCGACAGGGGGATCCCTCGAGCAGTACTTC
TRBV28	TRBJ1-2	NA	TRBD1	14	CASRGQGRTYGYTF	TGTGCCAGCAGGGGACAGGGGCGGACCTATGGCTACACCTTC
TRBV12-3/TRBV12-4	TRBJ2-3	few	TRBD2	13	CAITSGGTDTQYF	TGTGCCATAACTAGCGGGGGCACAGATACGCAGTATTTT
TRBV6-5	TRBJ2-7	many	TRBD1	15	CASSPRDRAATEQYF	TGTGCCAGCAGCCCCCGGGACAGGGCGGCTACCGAGCAGTACTTC
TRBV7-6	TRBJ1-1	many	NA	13	CASSPGWNTEAFF	TGTGCCAGCAGCCCCGGCTGGAACACTGAAGCTTTCTTT
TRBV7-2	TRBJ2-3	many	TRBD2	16	CASSLIAGGSTDTQYF	TGTGCCAGCAGCTTAATCGCGGGGGGTAGCACAGATACGCAGTATTTT
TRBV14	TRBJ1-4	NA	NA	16	CASSQDLGITNEKLFF	TGTGCCAGCAGCCAAGATCTCGGGATTACTAATGAAAAACTGTTTTTT
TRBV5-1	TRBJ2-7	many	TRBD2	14	CASSAGLGAYEQYF	TGCGCCAGCAGCGCAGGACTAGGGGCCTACGAGCAGTACTTC
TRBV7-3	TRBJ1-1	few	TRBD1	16	CASSPRQGARNTEAFF	TGTGCCAGCAGCCCGAGACAGGGGGCCAGGAACACTGAAGCTTTCTTT
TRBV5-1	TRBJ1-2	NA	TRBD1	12	CASSFTGDGYTF	TGTGCCAGCAGTTTTACAGGGGATGGCTACACCTTC
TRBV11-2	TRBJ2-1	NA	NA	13	CASSFEVLETQFF	TGTGCCAGCAGCTTTGAGGTTCTCGAGACCCAGTTCTTC
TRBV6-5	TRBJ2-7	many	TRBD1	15	CASSSGQDPPYEQYF	TGTGCCAGCAGTTCCGGACAGGATCCGCCTTACGAGCAGTACTTC
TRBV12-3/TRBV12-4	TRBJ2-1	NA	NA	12	CASSLEVETQFF	TGTGCCAGCAGTTTAGAAGTAGAGACCCAGTTCTTC
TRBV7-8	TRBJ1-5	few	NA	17	CASSLSGTPLPNQPQHF	TGTGCCAGCAGCTTATCAGGGACTCCTCTGCCGAATCAGCCCCAGCATTTT
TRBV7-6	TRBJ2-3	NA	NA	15	CASSFRAVSTDTQYF	TGTGCCAGCAGCTTTCGAGCGGTCAGCACAGATACGCAGTATTTT
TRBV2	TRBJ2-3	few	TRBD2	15	CASSENGLGPDTQYF	TGTGCCAGCAGTGAAAACGGACTAGGGCCAGACACGCAGTATTTT
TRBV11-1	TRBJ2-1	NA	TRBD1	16	CASSPRRTGAHNEQFF	TGTGCCAGCAGCCCCAGAAGGACAGGGGCCCACAATGAGCAGTTCTTC
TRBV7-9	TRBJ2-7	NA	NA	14	CASSPRFTPYEQYF	TGTGCCAGCAGCCCTAGATTTACCCCCTACGAGCAGTACTTC
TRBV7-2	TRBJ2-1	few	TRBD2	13	CASSQSSGGVQFF	TGTGCCAGCAGCCAATCTAGCGGGGGGGTCCAGTTCTTC
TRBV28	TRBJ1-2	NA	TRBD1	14	CASSDRQGSYGYTF	TGTGCCAGCAGCGACAGACAGGGTAGCTATGGCTACACCTTC
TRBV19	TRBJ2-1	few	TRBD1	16	CASSKNRDRGRNEQFF	TGTGCCAGTAGTAAAAACCGGGACAGGGGGCGTAATGAGCAGTTCTTC
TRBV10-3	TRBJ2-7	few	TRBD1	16	CAISESEQGASYEQYF	TGTGCCATCAGTGAGTCGGAACAGGGGGCTTCCTACGAGCAGTACTTC
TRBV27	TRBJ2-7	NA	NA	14	CASSPGTNPYEQYF	TGTGCCAGCAGCCCCGGGACGAATCCCTACGAGCAGTACTTC
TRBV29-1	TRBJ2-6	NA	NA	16	CSVAWTELSGANVLTF	TGCAGCGTTGCGTGGACAGAGTTGTCTGGGGCCAACGTCCTGACTTTC
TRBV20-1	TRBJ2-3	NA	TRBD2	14	CSANSGGALDTQYF	TGCAGTGCTAACAGCGGGGGGGCCTTGGATACGCAGTATTTT
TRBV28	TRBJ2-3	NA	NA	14	CASSLAGRPDTQYF	TGTGCCAGCAGTTTAGCGGGCAGGCCAGATACGCAGTATTTT
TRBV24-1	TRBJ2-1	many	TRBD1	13	CATTVTGRNEQFF	TGTGCCACCACAGTGACAGGGCGCAATGAGCAGTTCTTC
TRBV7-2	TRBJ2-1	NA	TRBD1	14	CASSPPGTGTEQFF	TGTGCCAGCAGCCCCCCCGGGACAGGGACTGAGCAGTTCTTC
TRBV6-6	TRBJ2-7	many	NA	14	CASNSQGTTYEQYF	TGTGCCAGCAATTCGCAGGGGACTACCTACGAGCAGTACTTC
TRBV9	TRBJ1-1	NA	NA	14	CASSVGGSYTEAFF	TGTGCCAGCAGCGTAGGGGGATCGTACACTGAAGCTTTCTTT
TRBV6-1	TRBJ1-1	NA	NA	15	CASSEALHMNTEAFF	TGTGCCAGCAGTGAAGCGTTACACATGAACACTGAAGCTTTCTTT
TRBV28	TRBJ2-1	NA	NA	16	CASSFLGIDLYNEQFF	TGTGCCAGCAGTTTTCTGGGAATCGACCTATACAATGAGCAGTTCTTC
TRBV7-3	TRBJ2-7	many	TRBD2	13	CASSNSGVGEQYF	TGTGCCAGCAGCAACAGCGGGGTGGGCGAGCAGTACTTC
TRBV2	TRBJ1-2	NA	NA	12	CASSREGRGYTF	TGTGCCAGCAGTCGGGAGGGGCGCGGCTACACCTTC
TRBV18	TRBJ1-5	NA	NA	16	CASSPSTGGINQPQHF	TGTGCCAGCTCACCAAGCACCGGGGGTATTAATCAGCCCCAGCATTTT
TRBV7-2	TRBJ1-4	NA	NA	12	CASSLMSEKLFF	TGTGCCAGCAGCTTGATGAGTGAAAAACTGTTTTTT
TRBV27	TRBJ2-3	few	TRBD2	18	CASSLSREGRRRTDTQYF	TGTGCCAGCAGTTTATCGCGGGAGGGGCGAAGAAGAACAGATACGCAGTATTTT
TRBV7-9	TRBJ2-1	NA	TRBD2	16	CASSGDILAGGREQFF	TGTGCCAGCAGCGGCGATATACTAGCGGGGGGCCGGGAGCAGTTCTTC